The 13 T cell receptor beta chains in this list originate from one sample, sequenced in a study of immune cell composition in non-small cell lung cancer. Sequencing used immunoSEQ multiplex PCR; TCRdb keeps in-frame clones, though not all of them. The sample has approximately 3,200 clones; 65% to 85% are singletons. Specimen: lung tumor tissue. These receptors were collected from a human donor with non-small cell lung cancer.

The chain joins TRBV6-1 to TRBJ2-5; 9 positions match TRBD2. CDR3 length: 15 residues. V lost 0 bases, J lost 1 base, and 0 bases stayed unmatched. Germline V gene sequence: CDR1 MNHNS, CDR2 SASEGT. The CDR3 DNA sequence: TGTGCCAGCAGTGAAGCTAGCGGGGGCCAAGAGACCCAGTACTTC. Amino acid sequence: CASSEASGGQETQYF.

The chain employs TRBV28 and TRBJ1-3, with 10 bases that match TRBD1. CDR3 length equals 16 residues. The ends lost 5 bases at V and 2 bases at J; junction bases unmatched: 6. Looked up from germline, CDR1 is MDHEN and CDR2 is SYDVKM. CDR3 DNA: TGTGCCAGCAGTGACCCGGGACAGGGGACTGGAAACACCATATATTTT. It codes for CASSDPGQGTGNTIYF. Full variable domain (outside the CDR3, taken from reference TRBV28 and TRBJ1-3): DVKVTQSSRYLVKRTGEKVFLECVQDMDHENMFWYRQDPGLGLRLIYFSYDVKMKEKGDIPEGYSVSREKKERFSLILESASTNQTSMYLCASSDPGQGTGNTIYFGEGSWLTVV.

The rearrangement links TRBV10-3 to TRBJ2-7; TRBD1 matches 9 bases. CDR1 and CDR2 from the germline V gene are ENHRY and SYGVKD. V trimming: 8 bases; J trimming: 2 bases; junction bases outside the gene matches: 7. The CDR3 consists of 14 residues. In nucleotides, the CDR3 is TGTGCCATCGGAGGACAGGGGAACCCCTACGAGCAGTACTTC. This sequence encodes CAIGGQGNPYEQYF.

The V and J genes are TRBV15 and TRBJ2-5; 8 bases map to TRBD2. Germline V gene sequence: CDR1 LNHNV, CDR2 YYDKDF (reference sequence). V was pared by 4 bases and J by 6 bases, with 7 bases of the junction left unmatched. The CDR3 has 14 residues. CDR3 sequence: CATSNAGGGQTQYF. The CDR3 coding sequence is TGTGCCACCAGCAACGCGGGGGGAGGGCAGACCCAGTACTTC.

This clone was picked up one time. The rearrangement uses TRBV4-3 and TRBJ2-3; 9 nucleotides agree with TRBD2. Germline V gives CDR1 LGHNA, CDR2 YSLEER. The CDR3 has 15 residues. Trimming at V came to 1 base and at J to 8 bases, leaving 7 bases not matched to a gene. CDR3 sequence: CASSQGGAGGLTQYF. CDR3 sequence (DNA): TGCGCCAGCAGCCAAGGCGGGGCGGGGGGGCTTACGCAGTATTTT.

This clone was seen once. The CDR3 reads CASSQSGTSGGASTDTQYF. Here the CDR3 DNA reads TGTGCCAGCAGCCAGTCCGGGACTAGCGGGGGGGCTAGCACAGATACGCAGTATTTT. This chain links TRBV4-2 with TRBJ2-3; 16 bases are shared with TRBD2. This CDR3 has 19 residues. CDR1 is LGHNA and CDR2 is YNFKEQ in the germline V gene. V gave up 3 bases and J gave up 0 bases; unmatched junction bases: 6.

With regard to this clone: Sequence at one end of the junction differs from germline and may be a read error. The CDR3 reads CASSLGTGDRVF. CDR3 nucleotides: TGTGCCAGCAGCTTAGGGACAGGGGATAGGGTCTTC. The chain employs TRBV7-9 and TRBJ2-1, with 9 bases matching TRBD1. The CDR3 covers 12 residues. Per germline, CDR1 SEHNR and CDR2 FQNEAQ (reference sequence).

By sample share, this clone is hyperexpanded. V gene TRBV9 combines with J gene TRBJ1-2, with D perhaps TRBD1 (6 bases). V was trimmed by 0 bases and J by 3 bases, leaving 9 bases between them. This CDR3 is built from 14 residues. The germline CDR1 and CDR2 sequences are SGDLS and YYNGEE. The CDR3: CASSVAGTHYGYTF. CDR3 nucleotide sequence: TGTGCCAGCAGCGTAGCTGGGACACACTATGGCTACACCTTC.

V usage is TRBV11-3 and J usage is TRBJ2-5; tentatively, D is TRBD2 (5 bases). From germline, CDR1 is SGHNT and CDR2 YENEEA. With 1 base removed from V and 2 bases from J, the gap between germline ends came to 8 bases. This CDR3 comprises 14 residues. The CDR3 DNA follows: TGTGCCAGCAGCTTAGCTGGACTGCAAGAGACCCAGTACTTC. The encoded protein is CASSLAGLQETQYF.

This chain connects TRBV6-5 to TRBJ2-7; D gene unclear. The CDR3 length is 14 residues. From germline, CDR1 is MNHEY and CDR2 SVGAGI. The germline V and J ends were trimmed by 4 bases and 2 bases, with 12 bases remaining between them. For the CDR3, the DNA is TGTGCCAGCAGTTCCCTCGTGACTGCCTACGAGCAGTACTTC. Translated: CASSSLVTAYEQYF.

The CDR3 DNA is TGTGCCAGCGGAGGACCAACTAATGAAAAACTGTTTTTT. It codes for CASGGPTNEKLFF. This chain uses TRBV11-3 with TRBJ1-4; D remains unclear. The CDR3 consists of 13 residues. The V end lost 8 bases, the J end lost 0 bases, and 7 bases lay between the germline ends. Germline V gene lookup returns CDR1 SGHNT and CDR2 YENEEA.

The J gene is TRBJ2-4, the V gene TRBV6-5; no reliable D call. The CDR3 has 16 residues. The V gene lost 0 bases and the J gene lost 1 base, with 10 bases spanning the gap. Germline-derived CDR1 and CDR2 are MNHEY and SVGAGI. DNA of the CDR3: TGTGCCAGCAGTTACTCAGCCCCGCGGGCCAAAAACATTCAGTACTTC. This codes for CASSYSAPRAKNIQYF.

The rearrangement uses TRBV28 and TRBJ2-2; the match to TRBD2 covers 10 bases. J was trimmed by 4 bases and V by 4 bases; bases with no gene match: 6. This CDR3 region has 16 residues. Germline loops: CDR1 MDHEN, CDR2 SYDVKM. The CDR3 sequence is CASSSHSGGRTGELFF. CDR3 nucleotide sequence: TGTGCCAGCAGTTCCCATAGCGGGGGGCGCACCGGGGAGCTGTTTTTT.